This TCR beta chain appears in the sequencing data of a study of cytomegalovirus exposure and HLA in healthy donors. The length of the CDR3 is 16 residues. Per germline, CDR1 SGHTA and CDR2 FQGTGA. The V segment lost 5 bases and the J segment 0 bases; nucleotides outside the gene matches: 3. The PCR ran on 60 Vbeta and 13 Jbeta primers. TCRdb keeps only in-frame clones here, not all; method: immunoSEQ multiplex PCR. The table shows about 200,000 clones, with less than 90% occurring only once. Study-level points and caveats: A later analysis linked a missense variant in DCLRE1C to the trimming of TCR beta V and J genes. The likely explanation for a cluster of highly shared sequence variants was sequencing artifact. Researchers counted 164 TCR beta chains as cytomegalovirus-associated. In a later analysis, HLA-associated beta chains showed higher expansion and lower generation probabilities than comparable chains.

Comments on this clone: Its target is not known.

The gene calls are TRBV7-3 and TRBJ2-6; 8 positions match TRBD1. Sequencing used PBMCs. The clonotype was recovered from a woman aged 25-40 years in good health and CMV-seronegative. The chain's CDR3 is CASSPTGGSGANVLTF. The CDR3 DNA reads TGTGCCAGCAGCCCAACAGGGGGCTCTGGGGCCAACGTCCTGACTTTC.